The rows below give T cell receptor beta chains drawn from one sample of a study of blood T cells in healthy people across ages. MiXCR, applied by TCRdb to the 5' RACE reads, yields one record per CDR3 protein. The sample has 600,000 or so distinct CDR3 sequences, around half seen once. The sample taken for sequencing was blood. The receptors here all came from an elderly man in good health. Both conserved end residues are part of each CDR3. The D gene is left open where the match is weak. Size is omitted from some rows. Given values are once, few, many or a class for expanded clones.

abundance,j_gene,d_gene,len,v_gene,CDR3aa,CDR3nt
-,TRBJ1-1,TRBD1,13,TRBV7-9,CASRNTGVTEAFF,TGTGCCAGCAGGAACACAGGGGTCACTGAAGCTTTCTTT
few,TRBJ2-3,TRBD2,16,TRBV20-1,CSASRPTSGGTDTQYF,TGCAGTGCTAGTCGCCCGACTAGCGGAGGCACAGATACGCAGTATTTT
-,TRBJ1-2,-,13,TRBV20-1,CSATLPGAGGYTF,TGCAGTGCCACCTTGCCAGGCGCGGGAGGCTACACCTTC
many,TRBJ1-5,TRBD1,14,TRBV6-6,CASRYGTVNQPQHF,TGTGCCAGCAGATACGGGACAGTCAATCAGCCCCAGCATTTT
-,TRBJ1-6,TRBD1,14,TRBV5-1,CASSPRQGSSPLHF,TGCGCCAGCAGCCCCCGACAGGGAAGTTCACCCCTCCACTTT
many,TRBJ2-4,TRBD1,15,TRBV6-5,CASSDRGIAKNIQYF,TGTGCCAGCAGTGACAGGGGCATAGCCAAAAACATTCAGTACTTC
-,TRBJ1-3,TRBD1,16,TRBV10-3,CAISEIQGTEGNTIYF,TGTGCCATCAGTGAGATACAGGGGACGGAAGGAAACACCATATATTTT
-,TRBJ1-1,TRBD1,14,TRBV10-3,CAITRTGGNTEAFF,TGTGCCATCACTAGGACAGGGGGGAACACTGAAGCTTTCTTT
few,TRBJ2-5,-,15,TRBV9,CASSGPAGAQETQYF,TGTGCCAGCAGCGGCCCTGCGGGGGCCCAAGAGACCCAGTACTTC
-,TRBJ2-1,TRBD2,16,TRBV5-1,CASQNLLAGAYNEQFF,TGCGCCAGCCAAAACCTACTAGCGGGGGCCTACAATGAGCAGTTCTTC
-,TRBJ1-5,-,15,TRBV6-6,CASSYSAAAAQPQHF,TGTGCCAGCAGTTACTCGGCGGCCGCGGCGCAGCCCCAGCATTTT
-,TRBJ2-7,-,14,TRBV7-2,CASSSDWGDYEQYF,TGTGCCAGCAGCTCCGACTGGGGGGACTACGAGCAGTACTTC
few,TRBJ2-7,-,15,TRBV7-2,CASSLRGTAAYEQYF,TGTGCCAGCAGCTTAAGAGGGACTGCAGCCTACGAGCAGTACTTC
few,TRBJ2-7,TRBD2,14,TRBV20-1,CSARGLAGGLEQYF,TGCAGTGCTAGAGGACTAGCGGGAGGACTCGAGCAGTACTTC
-,TRBJ2-3,-,18,TRBV7-2,CAGSLMYFGGGRTDTQYF,TGTGCCGGCAGCTTAATGTATTTTGGAGGGGGGCGCACAGATACGCAGTATTTT
-,TRBJ2-5,TRBD2,16,TRBV3-1,CASRTSGGPSGETQYF,TGTGCCAGTCGGACTAGCGGGGGTCCTAGTGGAGAGACCCAGTACTTC
-,TRBJ1-2,-,15,TRBV7-9,CASSLGGTGLYGYTF,TGTGCCAGCAGCTTAGGGGGCACAGGGCTCTATGGCTACACCTTC
-,TRBJ2-3,TRBD1,16,TRBV7-9,CASSLAGTDSTDTQYF,TGTGCCAGCAGCTTAGCTGGGACAGACAGCACAGATACGCAGTATTTT
-,TRBJ2-7,TRBD2,16,TRBV4-3,CASSQDLTSGSYEQYF,TGCGCCAGCAGCCAAGACCTTACTAGCGGGAGTTACGAGCAGTACTTC
-,TRBJ1-2,-,12,TRBV3-1,CASSQGHGAYTF,TGTGCCAGCAGCCAAGGGCACGGTGCTTACACCTTC
-,TRBJ2-1,TRBD1,13,TRBV18,CASSPGQGIEQFF,TGTGCCAGCTCACCGGGACAGGGCATCGAGCAGTTCTTC
many,TRBJ1-6,-,15,TRBV6-6,CASNRGSGAGSPLHF,TGTGCCAGCAACCGTGGTTCCGGGGCCGGGTCACCCCTCCACTTT
-,TRBJ2-5,-,13,TRBV11-2,CASSYRDQETQYF,TGTGCCAGCAGCTACAGAGACCAAGAGACCCAGTACTTC
-,TRBJ1-2,-,13,TRBV27,CASSFPKHPGYTF,TGTGCCAGCAGTTTCCCCAAGCACCCTGGCTACACCTTC